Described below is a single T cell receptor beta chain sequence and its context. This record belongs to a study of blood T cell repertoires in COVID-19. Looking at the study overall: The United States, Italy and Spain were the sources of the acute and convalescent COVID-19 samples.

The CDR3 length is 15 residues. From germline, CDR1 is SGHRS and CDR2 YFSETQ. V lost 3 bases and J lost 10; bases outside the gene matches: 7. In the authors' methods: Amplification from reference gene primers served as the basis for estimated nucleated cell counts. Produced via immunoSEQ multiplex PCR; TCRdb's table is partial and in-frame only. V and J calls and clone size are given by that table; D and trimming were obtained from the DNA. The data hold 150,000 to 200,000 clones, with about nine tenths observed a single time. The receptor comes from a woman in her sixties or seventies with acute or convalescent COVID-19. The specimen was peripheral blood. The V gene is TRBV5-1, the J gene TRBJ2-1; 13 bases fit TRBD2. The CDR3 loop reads CASSSLAGGPPEQFF. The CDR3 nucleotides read TGCGCCAGCAGCTCACTAGCGGGGGGGCCCCCCGAGCAGTTCTTC.